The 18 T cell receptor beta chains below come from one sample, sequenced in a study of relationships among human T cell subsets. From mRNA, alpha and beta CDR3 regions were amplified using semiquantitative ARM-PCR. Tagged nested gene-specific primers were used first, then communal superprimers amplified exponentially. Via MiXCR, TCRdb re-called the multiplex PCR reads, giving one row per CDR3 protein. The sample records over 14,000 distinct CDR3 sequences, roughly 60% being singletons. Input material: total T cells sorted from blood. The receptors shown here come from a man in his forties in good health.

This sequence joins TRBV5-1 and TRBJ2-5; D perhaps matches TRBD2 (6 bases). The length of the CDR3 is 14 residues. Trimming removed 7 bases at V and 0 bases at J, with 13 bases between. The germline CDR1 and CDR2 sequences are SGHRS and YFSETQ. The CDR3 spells CASGRGRYQETQYF. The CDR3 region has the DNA TGCGCCAGCGGGCGGGGCAGGTACCAAGAGACCCAGTACTTC.

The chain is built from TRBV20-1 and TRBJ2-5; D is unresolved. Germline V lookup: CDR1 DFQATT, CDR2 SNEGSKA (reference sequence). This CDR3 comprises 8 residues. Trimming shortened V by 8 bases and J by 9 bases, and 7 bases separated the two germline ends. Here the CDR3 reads CSTRSQYF. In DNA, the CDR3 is TGCAGTACCCGTTCCCAGTACTTC.

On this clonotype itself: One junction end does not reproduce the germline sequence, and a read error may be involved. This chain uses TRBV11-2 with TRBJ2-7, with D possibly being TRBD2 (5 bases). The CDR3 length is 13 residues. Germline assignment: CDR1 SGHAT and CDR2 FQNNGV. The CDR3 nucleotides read TGTGCCAGCGGAGGACCCGGGATTTTCGAGCAGCACTTC. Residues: CASGGPGIFEQHF.

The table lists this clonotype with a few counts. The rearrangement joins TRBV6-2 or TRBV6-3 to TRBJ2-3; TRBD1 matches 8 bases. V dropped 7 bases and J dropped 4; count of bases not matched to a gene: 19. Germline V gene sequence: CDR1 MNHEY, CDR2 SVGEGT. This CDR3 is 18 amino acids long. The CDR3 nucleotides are TGTGCCAGCATCCTTCCCGGGCAGGGGGCAAGTTGTCCAGATACGCAGTATTTT. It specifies CASILPGQGASCPDTQYF.

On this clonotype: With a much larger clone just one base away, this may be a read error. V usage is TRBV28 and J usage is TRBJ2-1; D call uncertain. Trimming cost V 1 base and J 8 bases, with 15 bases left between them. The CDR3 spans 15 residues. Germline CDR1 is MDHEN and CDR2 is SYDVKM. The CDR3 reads CASSLLETGGDEQFF. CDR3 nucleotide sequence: TGTGCCAGCAGTTTATTGGAGACTGGCGGCGATGAGCAGTTCTTC.

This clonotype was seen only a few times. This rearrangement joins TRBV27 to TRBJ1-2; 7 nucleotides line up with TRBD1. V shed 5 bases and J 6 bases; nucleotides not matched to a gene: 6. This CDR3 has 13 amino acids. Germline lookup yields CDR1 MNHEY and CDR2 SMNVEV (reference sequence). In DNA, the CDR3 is TGTGCCAGCAGTCTCCAGGGGGTAGATGGCTACACCTTC. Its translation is CASSLQGVDGYTF.

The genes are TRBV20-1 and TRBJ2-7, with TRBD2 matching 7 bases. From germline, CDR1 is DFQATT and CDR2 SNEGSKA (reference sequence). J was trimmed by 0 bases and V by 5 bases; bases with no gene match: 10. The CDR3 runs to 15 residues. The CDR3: CSAPPGGGYSYEQYF. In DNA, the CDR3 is TGCAGTGCTCCACCCGGGGGAGGGTACTCCTACGAGCAGTACTTC.

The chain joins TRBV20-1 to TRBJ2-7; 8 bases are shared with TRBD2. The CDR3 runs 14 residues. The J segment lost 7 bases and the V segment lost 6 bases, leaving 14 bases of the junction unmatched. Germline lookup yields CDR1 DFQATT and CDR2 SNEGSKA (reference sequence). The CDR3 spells CSAEERRGAWEQYF. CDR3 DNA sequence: TGCAGTGCCGAAGAACGGCGGGGGGCTTGGGAGCAGTACTTC.

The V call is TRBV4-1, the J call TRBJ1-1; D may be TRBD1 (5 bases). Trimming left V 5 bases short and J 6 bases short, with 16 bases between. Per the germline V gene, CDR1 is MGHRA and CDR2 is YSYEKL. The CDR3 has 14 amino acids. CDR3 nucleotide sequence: TGCGCCAGCAGCTTGGGGCAGAACCGGGCTGAAGCTTTCTTT. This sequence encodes CASSLGQNRAEAFF.

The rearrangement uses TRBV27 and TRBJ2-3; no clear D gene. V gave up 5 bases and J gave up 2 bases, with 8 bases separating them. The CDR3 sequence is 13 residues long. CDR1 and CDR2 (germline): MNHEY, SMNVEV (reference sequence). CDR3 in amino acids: CASSPRNTDTQYF. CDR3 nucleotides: TGTGCCAGCAGTCCCAGGAACACAGATACGCAGTATTTT.

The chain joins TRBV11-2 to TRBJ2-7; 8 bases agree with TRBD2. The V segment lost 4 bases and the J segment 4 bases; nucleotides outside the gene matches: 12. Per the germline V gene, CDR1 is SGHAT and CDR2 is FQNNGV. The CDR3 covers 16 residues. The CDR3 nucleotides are TGTGCCAGCAGCTCCCTTGTCGGCGGGAGGTGGTACGAGCAGTACTTC. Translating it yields CASSSLVGGRWYEQYF.

This chain's CDR3 is CASSTAGGRETQYF. The CDR3 DNA follows: TGCGCCAGCAGCACGGCAGGGGGCAGAGAGACCCAGTACTTC. The V call is TRBV5-1, the J call TRBJ2-5, with 8 nucleotides matching TRBD1. CDR1 and CDR2 from the germline V gene are SGHRS and YFSETQ. This CDR3 contains 14 residues. Trimming took 4 bases from V and 4 from J; bases not matched to a gene: 6. Full variable domain (outside the CDR3, taken from reference TRBV5-1 and TRBJ2-5): KAGVTQTPRYLIKTRGQQVTLSCSPISGHRSVSWYQQTPGQGLQFLFEYFSETQRNKGNFPGRFSGRQFSNSRSEMNVSTLELGDSALYLCASSTAGGRETQYFGPGTRLLVL.

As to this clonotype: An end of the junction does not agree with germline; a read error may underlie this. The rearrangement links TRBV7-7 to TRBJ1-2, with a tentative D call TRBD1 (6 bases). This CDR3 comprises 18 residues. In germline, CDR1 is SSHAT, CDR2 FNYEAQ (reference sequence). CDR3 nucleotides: TGTGCTAGCAGCCGATTTACAGGGCCGGAAATAGCTAACTATGGCTACACCTTC. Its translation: CASSRFTGPEIANYGYTF.

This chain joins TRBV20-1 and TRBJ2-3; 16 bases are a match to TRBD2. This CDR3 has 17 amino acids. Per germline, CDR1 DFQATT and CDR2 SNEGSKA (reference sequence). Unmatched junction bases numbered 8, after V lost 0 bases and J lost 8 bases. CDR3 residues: CSAREVGLAGGTATQYF. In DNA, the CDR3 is TGCAGTGCTAGAGAAGTGGGACTAGCGGGGGGGACGGCTACGCAGTATTTT.

CDR3 sequence: CASSQEGETYEQYF. The CDR3 nucleotides read TGCGCCAGCAGCCAAGAGGGAGAGACCTACGAGCAGTACTTC. The gene calls are TRBV4-1 and TRBJ2-7; a possible D gene is TRBD2 (5 bases). V was clipped by 0 bases and J by 2 bases, with 8 bases between them. Germline CDR1 and CDR2: MGHRA and YSYEKL. The CDR3 runs 14 residues.

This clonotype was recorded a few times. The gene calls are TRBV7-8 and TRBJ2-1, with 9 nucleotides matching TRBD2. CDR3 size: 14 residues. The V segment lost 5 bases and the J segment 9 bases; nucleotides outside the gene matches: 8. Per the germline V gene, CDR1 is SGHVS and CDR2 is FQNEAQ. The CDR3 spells CASSATGTSFEQFF. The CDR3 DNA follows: TGTGCCAGCAGCGCTACCGGGACTAGCTTTGAGCAGTTCTTC.

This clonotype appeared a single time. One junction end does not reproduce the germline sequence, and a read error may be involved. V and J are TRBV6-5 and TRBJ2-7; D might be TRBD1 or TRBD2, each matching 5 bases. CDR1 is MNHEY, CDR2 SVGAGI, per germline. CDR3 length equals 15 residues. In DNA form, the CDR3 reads TGTGCCAGCAGTGACGAGGGACGGGGAGCTTTGGAGCGGTACTTC. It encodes CASSDEGRGALERYF.

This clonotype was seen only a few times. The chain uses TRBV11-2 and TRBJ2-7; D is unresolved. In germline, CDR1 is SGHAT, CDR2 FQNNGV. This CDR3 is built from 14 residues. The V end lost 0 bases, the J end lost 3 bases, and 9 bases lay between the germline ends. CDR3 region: CASSLERQSYEQYF. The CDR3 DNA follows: TGTGCCAGCAGCTTAGAACGGCAAAGCTACGAGCAGTACTTC.